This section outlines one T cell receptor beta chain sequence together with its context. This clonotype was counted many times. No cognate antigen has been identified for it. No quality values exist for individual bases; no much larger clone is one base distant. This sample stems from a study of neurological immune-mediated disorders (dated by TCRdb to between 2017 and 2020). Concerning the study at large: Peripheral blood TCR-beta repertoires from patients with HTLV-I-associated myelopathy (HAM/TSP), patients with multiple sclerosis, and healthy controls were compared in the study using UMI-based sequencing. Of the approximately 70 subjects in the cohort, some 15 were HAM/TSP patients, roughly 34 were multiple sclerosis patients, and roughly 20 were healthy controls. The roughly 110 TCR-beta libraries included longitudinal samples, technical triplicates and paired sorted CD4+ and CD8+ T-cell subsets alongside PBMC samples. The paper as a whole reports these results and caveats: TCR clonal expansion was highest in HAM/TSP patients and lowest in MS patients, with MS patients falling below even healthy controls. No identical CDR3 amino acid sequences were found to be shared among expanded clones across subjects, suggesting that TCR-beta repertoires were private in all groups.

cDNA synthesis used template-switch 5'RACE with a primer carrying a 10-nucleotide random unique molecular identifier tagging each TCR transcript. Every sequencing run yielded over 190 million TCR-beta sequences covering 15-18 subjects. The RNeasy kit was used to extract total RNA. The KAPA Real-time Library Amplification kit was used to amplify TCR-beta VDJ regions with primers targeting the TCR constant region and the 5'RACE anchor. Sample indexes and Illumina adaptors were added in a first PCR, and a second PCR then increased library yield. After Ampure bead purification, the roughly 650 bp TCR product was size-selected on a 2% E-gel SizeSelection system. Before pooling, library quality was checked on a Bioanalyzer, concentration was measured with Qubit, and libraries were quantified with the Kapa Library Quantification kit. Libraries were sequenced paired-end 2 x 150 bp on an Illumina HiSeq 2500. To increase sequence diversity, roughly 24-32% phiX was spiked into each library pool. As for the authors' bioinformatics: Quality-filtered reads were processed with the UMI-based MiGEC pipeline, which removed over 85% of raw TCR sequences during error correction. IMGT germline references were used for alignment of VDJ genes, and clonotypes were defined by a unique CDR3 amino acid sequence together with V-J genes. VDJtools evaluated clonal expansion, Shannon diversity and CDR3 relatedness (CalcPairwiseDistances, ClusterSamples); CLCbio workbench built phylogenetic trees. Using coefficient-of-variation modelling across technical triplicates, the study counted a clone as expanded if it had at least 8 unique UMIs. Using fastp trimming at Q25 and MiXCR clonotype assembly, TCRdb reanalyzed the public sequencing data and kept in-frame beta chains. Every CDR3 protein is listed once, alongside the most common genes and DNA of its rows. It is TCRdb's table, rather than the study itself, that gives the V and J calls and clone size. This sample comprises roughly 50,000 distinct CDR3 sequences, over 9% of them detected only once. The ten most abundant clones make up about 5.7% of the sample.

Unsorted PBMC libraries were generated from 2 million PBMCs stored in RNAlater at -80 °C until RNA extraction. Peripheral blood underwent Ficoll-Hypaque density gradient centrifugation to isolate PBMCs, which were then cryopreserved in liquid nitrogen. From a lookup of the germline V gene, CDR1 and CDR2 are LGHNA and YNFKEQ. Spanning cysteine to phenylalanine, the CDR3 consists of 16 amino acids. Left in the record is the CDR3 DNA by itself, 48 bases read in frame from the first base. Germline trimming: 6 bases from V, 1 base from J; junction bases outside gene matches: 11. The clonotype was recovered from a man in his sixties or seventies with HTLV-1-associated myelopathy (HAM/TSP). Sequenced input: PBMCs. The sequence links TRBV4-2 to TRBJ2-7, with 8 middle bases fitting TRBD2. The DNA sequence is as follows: TGTGCCAGCAGTCAATTGAGCGGGAGTGCATCCTACGAGCAGTACTTC. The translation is CASSQLSGSASYEQYF.